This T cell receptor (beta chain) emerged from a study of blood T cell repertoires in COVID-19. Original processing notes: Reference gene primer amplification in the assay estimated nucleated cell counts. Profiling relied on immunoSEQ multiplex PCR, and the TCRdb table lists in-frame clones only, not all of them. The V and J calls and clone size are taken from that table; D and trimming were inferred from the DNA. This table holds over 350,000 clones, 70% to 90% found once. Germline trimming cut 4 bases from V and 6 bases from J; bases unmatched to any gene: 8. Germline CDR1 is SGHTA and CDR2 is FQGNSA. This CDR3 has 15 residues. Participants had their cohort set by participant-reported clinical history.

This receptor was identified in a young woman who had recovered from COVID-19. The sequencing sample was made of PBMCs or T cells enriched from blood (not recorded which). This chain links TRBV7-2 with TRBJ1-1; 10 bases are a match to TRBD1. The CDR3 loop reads CASSWTGGSLAEAFF. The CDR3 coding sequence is TGTGCCAGCAGCTGGACAGGGGGTTCATTAGCTGAAGCTTTCTTT.